A selection of T cell receptor beta chains follows, all from one sample in a study of identical twins. TCRdb fed the 5' RACE reads into MiXCR, producing one record per CDR3 protein. The data show a few hundred thousand distinct CDR3 sequences, with about 8.9% seen just once and 2.5% to 3.5% held by the top ten. Separately, the same data were catalogued under a study of yellow fever vaccine responses in identical twins.

The specimen sequenced was CD8+ T cells sorted from blood. The receptors stem from a woman between 18 and 29 years old in good health. The CDR3 runs from the conserved cysteine through the conserved F or W. Each record gives: clone size, J gene, D gene, V gene, CDR3 protein, CDR3 DNA. D genes are given only for firm matches. A clone size is listed for some rows: how often the clone was seen (once, few, many), or a class if it is expanded.

size: many; J: TRBJ1-1; D: TRBD1; V: TRBV12-3/TRBV12-4; CDR3: CASSWPGQPNTEAFF; DNA: TGTGCCAGCAGTTGGCCGGGACAGCCGAACACTGAAGCTTTCTTT
size: few; J: TRBJ2-1; D: TRBD2; V: TRBV20-1; CDR3: CSASGLAGPGYNEQFF; DNA: TGCAGTGCGAGCGGACTAGCGGGTCCGGGGTACAATGAGCAGTTCTTC
size: few; J: TRBJ2-2; D: TRBD2; V: TRBV24-1; CDR3: CATSRVAGDTGELFF; DNA: TGTGCCACCAGTAGGGTAGCGGGAGACACCGGGGAGCTGTTTTTT
size: few; J: TRBJ2-1; D: .; V: TRBV7-2; CDR3: CASSSFGSSYNEQFF; DNA: TGTGCCAGCAGCTCTTTCGGGAGCTCCTACAATGAGCAGTTCTTC
size: many; J: TRBJ2-1; D: .; V: TRBV29-1; CDR3: CSVGVRYNEQFF; DNA: TGCAGCGTTGGGGTCAGATACAATGAGCAGTTCTTC
size: many; J: TRBJ1-4; D: .; V: TRBV5-1; CDR3: CASSLTQFATNEKLFF; DNA: TGCGCCAGCAGCTTGACACAGTTTGCAACTAATGAAAAACTGTTTTTT
size: many; J: TRBJ2-1; D: TRBD2; V: TRBV4-2; CDR3: CASSRELAGDHEQFF; DNA: TGTGCCAGCAGCCGGGAGCTAGCGGGAGACCATGAGCAGTTCTTC
size: few; J: TRBJ2-2; D: TRBD2; V: TRBV20-1; CDR3: CSAREREDYTGELFF; DNA: TGCAGTGCTAGAGAGCGGGAGGATTACACCGGGGAGCTGTTTTTT
size: many; J: TRBJ2-5; D: TRBD2; V: TRBV12-5; CDR3: CASGHGLAGVETQYF; DNA: TGTGCTAGTGGGCACGGACTAGCGGGGGTTGAGACCCAGTACTTC
size: many; J: TRBJ2-1; D: TRBD2; V: TRBV5-1; CDR3: CASSWTSGGAEQFF; DNA: TGCGCCAGCAGCTGGACTAGCGGGGGGGCGGAGCAGTTCTTC
size: few; J: TRBJ2-3; D: .; V: TRBV29-1; CDR3: CSVDSNALVETQYF; DNA: TGCAGCGTGGACAGTAATGCTCTTGTGGAAACGCAGTATTTT
size: .; J: TRBJ2-2; D: TRBD2; V: TRBV20-1; CDR3: CSGQPTSGSRGTGELFF; DNA: TGCAGTGGGCAGCCCACCAGCGGGAGCCGTGGCACCGGGGAGCTGTTTTTT
size: many; J: TRBJ2-1; D: TRBD1; V: TRBV5-1; CDR3: CASSWVGQGRVLYNEQFF; DNA: TGCGCCAGCAGCTGGGTGGGACAGGGCAGGGTACTTTACAATGAGCAGTTCTTC
size: few; J: TRBJ2-7; D: .; V: TRBV4-3; CDR3: CASSQEVASAPYEQYF; DNA: TGCGCCAGCAGCCAAGAAGTCGCGTCAGCACCCTACGAGCAGTACTTC
size: few; J: TRBJ2-7; D: .; V: TRBV4-1; CDR3: CASSQAIESSYEQYF; DNA: TGCGCCAGCAGCCAAGCTATCGAATCGTCCTACGAGCAGTACTTC
size: many; J: TRBJ2-7; D: TRBD1; V: TRBV7-9; CDR3: CASSLLQGSSYEQYF; DNA: TGTGCCAGCAGCCTCCTACAGGGGTCCTCCTACGAGCAGTACTTC
size: .; J: TRBJ2-4; D: TRBD2; V: TRBV6-5; CDR3: CASSYETSGRIQYF; DNA: TGTGCCAGCAGTTACGAGACTAGCGGGCGGATTCAGTACTTC
size: many; J: TRBJ2-4; D: TRBD2; V: TRBV3-1; CDR3: CASSRASGGMENIQYF; DNA: TGTGCCAGCAGCCGAGCTAGCGGGGGCATGGAAAACATTCAGTACTTC
size: .; J: TRBJ2-6; D: .; V: TRBV6-1; CDR3: CASSPGLGANVLTF; DNA: TGTGCCAGCAGCCCGGGGTTGGGGGCCAACGTCCTGACTTTC
size: few; J: TRBJ2-7; D: .; V: TRBV4-3; CDR3: CASSQERDTYEQYF; DNA: TGCGCCAGCAGCCAAGAAAGGGACACCTACGAGCAGTACTTC
size: many; J: TRBJ2-1; D: TRBD1; V: TRBV12-3/TRBV12-4; CDR3: CASTPGTGFYNEQFF; DNA: TGTGCCAGCACCCCCGGGACAGGATTTTACAATGAGCAGTTCTTC
size: .; J: TRBJ2-3; D: TRBD2; V: TRBV7-9; CDR3: CADGTSGSPDTQYF; DNA: TGTGCGGACGGGACTAGCGGGAGTCCAGATACGCAGTATTTT
size: few; J: TRBJ2-7; D: TRBD1; V: TRBV5-1; CDR3: CASSLEGSGQYAYEQYF; DNA: TGCGCCAGCAGCTTGGAGGGTTCGGGACAGTATGCCTACGAGCAGTACTTC
size: few; J: TRBJ1-2; D: TRBD1; V: TRBV4-3; CDR3: CASSWHDRGLVGYTF; DNA: TGCGCCAGCAGCTGGCATGACAGGGGGTTGGTCGGCTACACCTTC
size: many; J: TRBJ2-3; D: TRBD2; V: TRBV5-1; CDR3: CASSLVIAGGTDTQYF; DNA: TGCGCCAGCAGCTTGGTGATAGCGGGAGGCACAGATACGCAGTATTTT
size: .; J: TRBJ2-7; D: TRBD2; V: TRBV20-1; CDR3: CSAGTSGRAPYEQYF; DNA: TGCAGTGCGGGGACTAGCGGGAGGGCCCCCTACGAGCAGTACTTC
size: few; J: TRBJ1-4; D: .; V: TRBV12-3/TRBV12-4; CDR3: CASSSTTNEKLFF; DNA: TGTGCCAGCAGTTCAACAACTAATGAAAAACTGTTTTTT
size: few; J: TRBJ2-7; D: TRBD2; V: TRBV7-9; CDR3: CASTPTSGPYEQYF; DNA: TGTGCCAGCACCCCAACTAGCGGACCCTACGAGCAGTACTTC
size: .; J: TRBJ2-4; D: .; V: TRBV12-3/TRBV12-4; CDR3: CASSRPGTKKNIQYF; DNA: TGTGCCAGCAGTCGACCCGGGACGAAAAAAAACATTCAGTACTTC
size: .; J: TRBJ2-7; D: .; V: TRBV11-2; CDR3: CASSSRGGTPYEQYF; DNA: TGTGCCAGCAGCTCCAGGGGCGGAACCCCCTACGAGCAGTACTTC
size: .; J: TRBJ2-7; D: TRBD1; V: TRBV3-1; CDR3: CASSQVGDRGSYEQYF; DNA: TGTGCCAGCAGCCAAGTGGGAGACAGGGGGTCCTACGAGCAGTACTTC
size: .; J: TRBJ2-7; D: TRBD2; V: TRBV2; CDR3: CASRAGLAAAYEQYF; DNA: TGTGCCAGCAGGGCGGGACTAGCGGCTGCCTACGAGCAGTACTTC
size: .; J: TRBJ2-1; D: TRBD2; V: TRBV7-9; CDR3: CASSETGAASGNNEQFF; DNA: TGTGCCAGCAGCGAGACTGGGGCGGCTAGCGGGAACAATGAGCAGTTCTTC
size: .; J: TRBJ1-2; D: TRBD1; V: TRBV20-1; CDR3: CSARTGTGDGYTF; DNA: TGCAGTGCAAGAACCGGGACAGGGGATGGCTACACCTTC
size: .; J: TRBJ2-1; D: .; V: TRBV7-8; CDR3: CASNAGVRSSYNEQFF; DNA: TGTGCCAGCAACGCCGGGGTCAGGAGCTCCTACAATGAGCAGTTCTTC
size: .; J: TRBJ1-1; D: TRBD1; V: TRBV14; CDR3: CASSQAGQGRYTEAFF; DNA: TGTGCCAGCAGCCAAGCAGGACAGGGGCGGTACACTGAAGCTTTCTTT
size: .; J: TRBJ2-7; D: .; V: TRBV25-1; CDR3: CASSDRGSYEQYF; DNA: TGTGCCAGCAGTGACCGGGGTTCCTACGAGCAGTACTTC
size: .; J: TRBJ2-7; D: .; V: TRBV11-2; CDR3: CASSFPIEGEDQSDEQYF; DNA: TGTGCCAGCAGCTTCCCGATAGAAGGGGAGGATCAATCCGACGAGCAGTACTTC
size: few; J: TRBJ2-3; D: TRBD2; V: TRBV28; CDR3: CASSLGLAGVTDTQYF; DNA: TGTGCCAGCAGTTTGGGGCTAGCGGGGGTCACAGATACGCAGTATTTT
size: many; J: TRBJ2-1; D: .; V: TRBV5-6; CDR3: CASSLVSEGEFFF; DNA: TGTGCCAGCAGCTTGGTTAGTGAAGGGGAATTTTTCTTC
size: few; J: TRBJ1-1; D: .; V: TRBV6-6; CDR3: CASSYLERGAFF; DNA: TGTGCCAGCAGTTACCTAGAAAGAGGAGCTTTCTTT
size: few; J: TRBJ2-1; D: TRBD1; V: TRBV11-2; CDR3: CASSFWDWTGGFNEQFF; DNA: TGTGCCAGCAGTTTTTGGGATTGGACAGGGGGGTTCAATGAGCAGTTCTTC
size: few; J: TRBJ2-5; D: TRBD2; V: TRBV19; CDR3: CASSIQAGLVWETQYF; DNA: TGTGCCAGTAGTATCCAAGCGGGGTTGGTTTGGGAGACCCAGTACTTC
size: few; J: TRBJ2-1; D: .; V: TRBV6-2/TRBV6-3; CDR3: CASRIAYNEQFF; DNA: TGTGCCAGCCGAATCGCGTACAATGAGCAGTTCTTC
size: .; J: TRBJ1-2; D: .; V: TRBV7-9; CDR3: CASSLGANGYTF; DNA: TGTGCCAGCAGCTTGGGGGCGAATGGCTACACCTTC
size: .; J: TRBJ1-2; D: .; V: TRBV6-5; CDR3: CASSYGPGADGYTF; DNA: TGTGCCAGCAGTTACGGGCCAGGGGCTGATGGCTACACCTTC
size: .; J: TRBJ2-7; D: .; V: TRBV7-9; CDR3: CASSPPATYEQYF; DNA: TGTGCCAGCAGCCCCCCTGCCACCTACGAGCAGTACTTC
size: many; J: TRBJ2-5; D: .; V: TRBV24-1; CDR3: CATSSDQVGQETQYF; DNA: TGTGCCACCAGTTCAGACCAGGTTGGCCAAGAGACCCAGTACTTC
size: many; J: TRBJ2-3; D: .; V: TRBV7-8; CDR3: CASSLALMDTQYF; DNA: TGTGCCAGCAGCTTAGCGCTGATGGATACGCAGTATTTT
size: .; J: TRBJ2-3; D: .; V: TRBV20-1; CDR3: CSASLGERKPSTDTQYF; DNA: TGCAGTGCTAGCTTGGGGGAGCGGAAACCTAGCACAGATACGCAGTATTTT
size: many; J: TRBJ2-7; D: TRBD1; V: TRBV3-1; CDR3: CASSLGQVEAYEQYF; DNA: TGTGCCAGCAGCCTCGGACAGGTTGAGGCCTACGAGCAGTACTTC
size: many; J: TRBJ2-3; D: .; V: TRBV5-1; CDR3: CASSSGPDTQYF; DNA: TGCGCCAGCAGCTCCGGGCCGGATACGCAGTATTTT
size: .; J: TRBJ2-3; D: .; V: TRBV4-3; CDR3: CASSQGRATDTQYF; DNA: TGCGCCAGCAGCCAAGGCAGGGCAACAGATACGCAGTATTTT
size: many; J: TRBJ2-7; D: .; V: TRBV5-1; CDR3: CASSLDMADAGEQYF; DNA: TGCGCCAGCAGCTTGGATATGGCAGATGCTGGCGAGCAGTACTTC
size: .; J: TRBJ1-1; D: .; V: TRBV7-9; CDR3: CASSLLRTEAFF; DNA: TGTGCCAGCAGCTTACTAAGAACTGAAGCTTTCTTT
size: .; J: TRBJ1-1; D: .; V: TRBV7-9; CDR3: CASDYRDMNTEAFF; DNA: TGTGCCAGCGACTACAGGGACATGAACACTGAAGCTTTCTTT
size: .; J: TRBJ2-1; D: .; V: TRBV20-1; CDR3: CSATRVQPYNEQFF; DNA: TGCAGTGCTACCCGGGTCCAGCCCTACAATGAGCAGTTCTTC